The 12 T cell receptor beta chains reported below all come from one sample, sequenced in a study of T-cell reconstitution after alpha-beta-depleted transplantation in children. The TCRbeta library incorporated unique molecular identifiers. TCRdb redid the calling of the PCR reads with MiXCR, one entry per CDR3 protein. The table shows about 640,000 distinct CDR3 sequences, with roughly 15% occurring only once. Sequencing was performed on PBMCs from the stem cell graft donor, taken from the stem cell graft. These receptors were taken from a human donor who donated a stem cell graft to a child with acute myeloid leukemia.

This clonotype showed up many times. The chain carries TRBV20-1 and TRBJ2-7, with 7 bases fitting TRBD1. Germline lookup yields CDR1 DFQATT and CDR2 SNEGSKA (reference sequence). This CDR3 has 13 residues. V trimming: 5 bases; J trimming: 0 bases; junction bases outside the gene matches: 4. CDR3 residues: CSAEQGNSYEQYF. CDR3 DNA sequence: TGCAGTGCTGAACAGGGGAACTCCTACGAGCAGTACTTC.

The rearrangement links TRBV11-3 to TRBJ1-4; D perhaps matches TRBD1 (5 bases). The V end was cut by 1 base, the J end by 12 bases, with 15 bases between. CDR1 is SGHNT, CDR2 YENEEA, per germline. The CDR3 totals 14 residues. The CDR3 loop reads CASSLGARVTELFF. CDR3 in DNA: TGTGCCAGCAGCTTAGGGGCCAGGGTGACGGAACTGTTTTTT.

The V gene is TRBV12-3 or TRBV12-4, the J gene TRBJ2-1, with a possible D match to TRBD1 (5 bases). Deletions cut 2 bases from V and 0 bases from J, with 14 bases between. The CDR3 extends over 17 amino acids. The CDR3 DNA is TGTGCCAGCAGTTTATTGGTGGGGCCCAGCTCCTACAATGAGCAGTTCTTC. This codes for CASSLLVGPSSYNEQFF.

The chain combines TRBV12-3 or TRBV12-4 with TRBJ2-7; D assignment may be TRBD1 or TRBD2 (5 bases each). The CDR3 consists of 14 residues. The V end lost 3 bases, the J end lost 2 bases, and 11 bases lay between the germline ends. The CDR3 nucleotides are TGTGCCAGCAGTTTGTGGGGGACCCCCTACGAGCAGTACTTC. Translating gives CASSLWGTPYEQYF.

This clonotype showed up just a few times. The chain is built from TRBV7-2 and TRBJ2-7; a possible D gene is TRBD2 (6 bases). V gave up 5 bases and J gave up 5 bases, with 16 bases separating them. The CDR3 loop spans 14 amino acids. CDR1 and CDR2 (germline): SGHTA, FQGNSA. The CDR3 is CASSMVGGLDEQYF. CDR3 nucleotides: TGTGCCAGCAGCATGGTCGGGGGTCTCGACGAGCAGTACTTC.

This clonotype is a singleton in its sample. A read error may be the cause here, since a much bigger clone is one base away. This rearrangement joins TRBV15 to TRBJ1-4; possibly TRBD1 for D (5 bases). The germline V gene encodes CDR1 LNHNV and CDR2 YYDKDF (reference sequence). V lost 5 bases and J lost 8, with 18 bases in between. This CDR3 is 15 amino acids long. The CDR3 reads CATSEGWGTGEKLFF. The CDR3 coding sequence is TGTGCCACCAGCGAGGGGTGGGGAACCGGGGAAAAACTGTTTTTT.

The CDR3 region is CASSTPDSLSSYNSPLHF. The CDR3 coding sequence is TGTGCCAGCTCAACTCCCGACAGCCTTAGCTCCTATAATTCACCCCTCCACTTT. The chain is built from TRBV28 and TRBJ1-6; the D gene is possibly TRBD1 (5 bases). The CDR3 runs to 18 residues. The V end lost 8 bases, the J end lost 0 bases, and 20 bases lay between the germline ends. CDR1 is MDHEN and CDR2 is SYDVKM in the germline V gene.

This clonotype was counted at least ten times. The chain recombines TRBV25-1 with TRBJ2-1; D is perhaps TRBD1 (5 bases). CDR3 length equals 14 residues. Trimming took off 4 bases at V and 6 bases at J, with 13 bases between the two ends. Germline-derived CDR1 and CDR2 are MGHDK and SYGVNS. The CDR3 region is CASSVAGRRNEQFF. CDR3 DNA: TGTGCCAGCAGTGTTGCAGGGCGGCGCAATGAGCAGTTCTTC. The variable domain in full, with the rest retrieved from reference TRBV25-1 and TRBJ2-1, is EADIYQTPRYLVIGTGKKITLECSQTMGHDKMYWYQQDPGMELHLIHYSYGVNSTEKGDLSSESTVSRIRTEHFPLTLESARPSHTSQYLCASSVAGRRNEQFFGPGTRLTVL.

This chain joins TRBV20-1 and TRBJ1-2; D might be TRBD1 (5 bases). Trimming left V 3 bases short and J 5 bases short, with 16 bases between. CDR3 size: 14 residues. Germline V CDR1 and CDR2: DFQATT, SNEGSKA (reference sequence). The CDR3: CSARPRREEYGYTF. The CDR3 region has the DNA TGCAGTGCTAGGCCCCGCAGGGAAGAGTATGGCTACACCTTC.

This chain joins TRBV5-1 and TRBJ2-3; 7 nucleotides match TRBD2. Unmatched junction bases numbered 7, after V lost 1 base and J lost 2 bases. The germline V gene has CDR1 SGHRS and CDR2 YFSETQ. The CDR3 contains 16 residues. CDR3 DNA: TGCGCCAGCAGCTTGCGCGGGAGCGGCACCACAGATACGCAGTATTTT. It yields the protein CASSLRGSGTTDTQYF.

This clonotype was detected only a few times. The chain is built from TRBV5-1 and TRBJ2-7, with a tentative D call TRBD1 (6 bases). The germline V and J ends were trimmed by 3 bases and 2 bases, with 9 bases remaining between them. The CDR3 consists of 13 residues. The germline V gene has CDR1 SGHRS and CDR2 YFSETQ. CDR3 bases: TGCGCCAGCAGCTACGGACAGCCCTACGAGCAGTACTTC. Translated: CASSYGQPYEQYF.

The chain has TRBV5-1 and TRBJ2-1, with TRBD2 identical over 8 bases. The CDR3 has 18 residues. J was trimmed by 0 bases and V by 2 bases; bases with no gene match: 10. The germline CDR1 and CDR2 sequences are SGHRS and YFSETQ. The CDR3 protein is CASSFRTQRGSSYNEQFF. The CDR3 bases are TGCGCCAGCAGCTTCCGGACCCAGCGGGGGAGCTCCTACAATGAGCAGTTCTTC.